These T cell receptor beta chains were read from a single sample in a study of blood T cell repertoires in COVID-19. Assay: immunoSEQ multiplex PCR; the TCRdb copy retains only in-frame clones and omits some. The sample lists approximately 130,000 clones; just over 75% were seen once. The sample comprised peripheral blood. These receptors originate from a human donor in a cohort sampled during active COVID-19. CDR3s include the opening cysteine and the closing phenylalanine or tryptophan. A D gene is named only where the DNA matches it firmly. The listing skips clone size in some rows; elsewhere it reads once, few, many or a size class.

J: TRBJ1-6; V: TRBV2; D: TRBD1; size: NA; CDR3: CASRYDRGNSPLHF; DNA: TGTGCCAGCAGATACGACAGGGGAAATTCACCCCTCCACTTT
J: TRBJ2-6; V: TRBV7-8; D: NA; size: NA; CDR3: CASSYRVSGANVLTF; DNA: TGTGCCAGCAGCTACAGGGTCTCTGGGGCCAACGTCCTGACTTTC
J: TRBJ2-2; V: TRBV7-8; D: NA; size: few; CDR3: CASSPEGGANTGELFF; DNA: TGTGCCAGCAGCCCAGAGGGCGGAGCTAACACCGGGGAGCTGTTTTTT
J: TRBJ2-7; V: TRBV12-5; D: NA; size: NA; CDR3: CASGSSDSYEQYF; DNA: TGTGCTAGTGGTTCCTCCGACAGCTACGAGCAGTACTTC
J: TRBJ1-1; V: TRBV19; D: NA; size: NA; CDR3: CASSPSPSMNTEAFF; DNA: TGTGCCAGTAGTCCCTCCCCAAGCATGAACACTGAAGCTTTCTTT
J: TRBJ2-7; V: TRBV5-6; D: NA; size: NA; CDR3: CASSFLRYEQYF; DNA: TGTGCCAGCAGCTTCCTGCGTTACGAGCAGTACTTC
J: TRBJ1-3; V: TRBV2; D: NA; size: NA; CDR3: CASSDLPGNTIYF; DNA: TGTGCCAGCAGTGACCTTCCTGGAAACACCATATATTTT
J: TRBJ2-3; V: TRBV2; D: TRBD2; size: NA; CDR3: CASMIAGGIDTQYF; DNA: TGTGCCAGCATGATAGCGGGGGGTATAGATACGCAGTATTTT
J: TRBJ1-6; V: TRBV15; D: NA; size: NA; CDR3: CATSRDFMNSPLHF; DNA: TGTGCCACCAGCAGAGATTTCATGAATTCACCCCTCCACTTT
J: TRBJ1-6; V: TRBV30; D: TRBD1; size: NA; CDR3: CATGTGANSPLHF; DNA: TGTGCCACCGGGACAGGCGCCAATTCACCCCTCCACTTT
J: TRBJ1-1; V: TRBV7-2; D: NA; size: NA; CDR3: CASSLAPERTEAFF; DNA: TGTGCCAGCAGCTTGGCCCCAGAACGCACTGAAGCTTTCTTT
J: TRBJ2-2; V: TRBV30; D: NA; size: NA; CDR3: CASLGQTNTGELFF; DNA: TGTGCTTCCTTGGGCCAGACGAACACCGGGGAGCTGTTTTTT
J: TRBJ1-2; V: TRBV10-1; D: TRBD1; size: NA; CDR3: CASSPDRREGYTF; DNA: TGCGCCAGCTCCCCGGACAGGAGGGAGGGCTACACCTTC
J: TRBJ1-3; V: TRBV9; D: NA; size: once; CDR3: CASSPKTDFSGNTIYF; DNA: TGTGCCAGCAGCCCCAAGACAGACTTCTCTGGAAACACCATATATTTT
J: TRBJ2-3; V: TRBV29-1; D: NA; size: NA; CDR3: CSVEDHGGLTDTQYF; DNA: TGCAGCGTTGAAGATCACGGGGGTCTCACAGATACGCAGTATTTT
J: TRBJ1-1; V: TRBV5-1; D: TRBD1; size: once; CDR3: CASSSGQGYTEAFF; DNA: TGCGCCAGCAGCTCCGGACAGGGGTACACTGAAGCTTTCTTT